This T cell receptor (beta chain) was recorded in a study of identical twins. Overall study findings and caveats: Cord blood's abundant beta clonotypes had fewer insertions, unlike memory repertoires.

The CDR3 extends over 14 amino acids. Germline V gene lookup returns CDR1 DFQATT and CDR2 SNEGSKA (reference sequence). A universal primer site was added by template switching, and unique molecular identifiers were carried by the cDNA. TCRdb re-called the 5' RACE reads through MiXCR, storing one row per CDR3 protein. This table holds a few hundred thousand distinct CDR3 sequences, 14% found once. Points on this clonotype: Its antigen is unknown. Mismatch with germline at one junction end may stem from a read error.

In addition, the sample was reused for a study of yellow fever vaccine responses in identical twins.

This sequence was found in a woman aged 18-29 years in good health. The chain employs TRBV20-1 and TRBJ2-7; TRBD1 aligns across 9 bases. The sample consisted of CD4+ T cells sorted from blood. The DNA for the CDR3 is TGCAGTGCCAGAGGAAGTACCGGGACAGGGCTTCAGTACTTC. Its translation is CSARGSTGTGLQYF.